A single sample gave rise to the 23 T cell receptor beta chains below, sequenced in a study of blood T cell repertoires in COVID-19. Data came from immunoSEQ multiplex PCR; TCRdb stores just in-frame clones and leaves some out. The sample holds approximately 100,000 clones, roughly 92% seen once. The specimen sequenced was peripheral blood. The receptors shown here come from a man aged 45-65 years with active COVID-19.

The table lists this clone with a count of one. V usage is TRBV6-5 and J usage is TRBJ2-5; 7 bases are a match to TRBD1. CDR3 length equals 15 residues. Germline CDR1 MNHEY, CDR2 SVGAGI. The V segment lost 5 bases and the J segment 1 base; nucleotides outside the gene matches: 7. The CDR3 coding sequence is TGTGCCAGCAGTATCCCGAGGGGGCTCCAAGAGACCCAGTACTTC. It translates to CASSIPRGLQETQYF.

The sample holds one count of this clone. The chain joins TRBV6-2 or TRBV6-3 to TRBJ2-1, with D perhaps matching TRBD2 (6 bases). The CDR3 has 17 residues. The germline V gene encodes CDR1 MNHEY and CDR2 SVGEGT. Trimming cost V 5 bases and J 2 bases, with 19 bases left between them. CDR3 in DNA: TGTGCCAGCAGTGGTCCCGGGACTTTTACACCCTACAATGAGCAGTTCTTC. This sequence encodes CASSGPGTFTPYNEQFF.

At least ten counts were recorded for this clone. The chain links TRBV24-1 to TRBJ2-1; 7 nucleotides line up with TRBD2. The V segment lost 7 bases and the J segment 5 bases; nucleotides outside the gene matches: 10. Germline assignment: CDR1 KGHDR and CDR2 SFDVKD. The CDR3 contains 15 residues. CDR3 protein: CATSGRDYKNNEQFF. The CDR3 bases are TGTGCCACCAGCGGCCGGGACTATAAAAACAATGAGCAGTTCTTC.

This sequence joins TRBV11-2 and TRBJ2-6, with TRBD1 as a possible D gene (5 bases). Trimming left V 5 bases short and J 0 bases short, with 17 bases between. In germline, CDR1 is SGHAT, CDR2 FQNNGV. The CDR3 has 18 residues. The CDR3 bases are TGTGCCAGCAGCCTTCCCCCTCAGGGTTCCTCTGGGGCCAACGTCCTGACTTTC. It is translated as CASSLPPQGSSGANVLTF.

This chain joins TRBV5-8 and TRBJ1-6; a possible D gene is TRBD1 (5 bases). Per the germline V gene, CDR1 is SGHTS and CDR2 is YDEGEE. The CDR3 sequence is 16 residues long. The ends were cut back, 1 base at V and 11 bases at J, with 19 bases in the middle. In nucleotides, the CDR3 is TGTGCCAGCAGCTTGACGGCGGGACCATCTACTGCACCCCTCCACTTT. Amino acid sequence: CASSLTAGPSTAPLHF.

This chain links TRBV30 with TRBJ1-4; D uncertain. V shed 3 bases and J shed 9 bases, with 23 bases lying between them. The length of the CDR3 is 16 residues. Per germline, CDR1 GTSNPN and CDR2 SVGIG (reference sequence). CDR3 sequence reads: CAWSRLEGSFGKKLFF. The CDR3 region has the DNA TGTGCCTGGAGCCGCTTGGAGGGCTCCTTCGGGAAAAAACTGTTTTTT.

The V gene is TRBV14, the J gene TRBJ1-1; D unclear. The CDR3 has 13 residues. Germline assignment: CDR1 SGHDN and CDR2 FVKESK. V was pared by 4 bases and J by 2 bases, with 8 bases between. The CDR3: CASSLHRNTEAFF. In DNA form, the CDR3 reads TGTGCCAGCAGCCTGCATAGAAACACTGAAGCTTTCTTT.

The rearrangement joins TRBV28 to TRBJ2-3; D gene unclear. The CDR3 is made up of 11 amino acids. Germline CDR1 reads MDHEN; CDR2 reads SYDVKM. V gave up 6 bases and J gave up 5 bases, with 6 bases separating them. This chain's CDR3 is CASSRRDTQYF. In nucleotides, the CDR3 is TGTGCCAGCAGCCGCAGAGATACGCAGTATTTT.

The V and J genes are TRBV28 and TRBJ1-2, with D maybe TRBD1 (6 bases). This CDR3 spans 13 amino acids. V lost 7 bases and J lost 4, with 13 bases in between. Germline assignment: CDR1 MDHEN and CDR2 SYDVKM. CDR3 bases: TGTGCCAGCACCCTCTCAGGGGCCTATGGCTACACCTTC. Its protein is CASTLSGAYGYTF.

V is TRBV28 and J is TRBJ1-1; possible D gene TRBD1, 6 bases. The V gene lost 6 bases and the J gene lost 5 bases, with 19 bases spanning the gap. This CDR3 has 15 residues. Germline V CDR1 and CDR2: MDHEN, SYDVKM. The CDR3 DNA reads as TGTGCCAGCAGACCCCCGGGGGGCGGGATGACTGAAGCTTTCTTT. Protein sequence: CASRPPGGGMTEAFF.

The V call is TRBV28, the J call TRBJ2-2; D uncertain. CDR1 is MDHEN, CDR2 SYDVKM, per germline. V lost 6 bases to trimming and J lost 0 bases, with 2 bases between them. The CDR3 extends over 12 amino acids. CDR3 sequence: CASSANTGELFF. CDR3 nucleotides: TGTGCCAGCAGCGCGAACACCGGGGAGCTGTTTTTT.

This rearrangement joins TRBV29-1 to TRBJ2-3, with D possibly TRBD1 on 5 matching bases. CDR3 length: 14 amino acids. V lost 5 bases and J lost 1, with 13 bases in between. CDR1 and CDR2 from the germline V gene are SQVTM and ANQGSEA. In nucleotides, the CDR3 is TGCAGCGTTAGGGGCCCGGGCGGCACAGATACGCAGTATTTT. Its protein product is CSVRGPGGTDTQYF.

The genes are TRBV7-9 and TRBJ1-2, with TRBD1 identical over 9 bases. Unmatched junction bases numbered 9, after V lost 1 base and J lost 0 bases. The CDR3 totals 18 residues. Germline values: CDR1 SEHNR, CDR2 FQNEAQ (reference sequence). The DNA of the CDR3 is TGTGCCAGCAGCTTAGAGGACAGGGGCGTAAAAACTAACTATGGCTACACCTTC. It encodes CASSLEDRGVKTNYGYTF.

The CDR3 spells CASSGGTGYEQYF. The CDR3, as DNA: TGCGCCAGCAGCGGGGGGACAGGCTACGAGCAGTACTTC. The gene calls are TRBV5-1 and TRBJ2-7; 8 nucleotides agree with TRBD1. Germline trimming cut 4 bases from V and 3 bases from J; bases unmatched to any gene: 3. This CDR3 is 13 amino acids long. Per the germline V gene, CDR1 is SGHRS and CDR2 is YFSETQ.

The V gene is TRBV19, the J gene TRBJ2-5; tentatively, D is TRBD2 (5 bases). Per the germline V gene, CDR1 is LNHDA and CDR2 is SQIVND (reference sequence). Trimming stripped 7 bases from V and 5 bases from J, with 20 bases between. The CDR3 contains 15 residues. The CDR3 region is CASTPTGKGWETQYF. CDR3 in DNA: TGTGCCAGTACCCCAACCGGGAAAGGTTGGGAGACCCAGTACTTC.

This chain connects TRBV2 to TRBJ2-5, with 7 bases that match TRBD2. Germline V gene lookup returns CDR1 SNHLY and CDR2 FYNNEI. This CDR3 contains 14 residues. With V trimmed by 4 bases and J by 5 bases, 7 bases remained unmatched. The CDR3 nucleotides read TGTGCCAGCAGTGCCGGACTAGTGGGGGAGACCCAGTACTTC. This encodes CASSAGLVGETQYF.

V is TRBV20-1 and J is TRBJ2-7; 11 bases are shared with TRBD2. The CDR3 spans 16 residues. Unmatched junction bases numbered 7, after V lost 3 bases and J lost 0 bases. Germline V gene sequence: CDR1 DFQATT, CDR2 SNEGSKA (reference sequence). CDR3 loop: CSASKTSGASSYEQYF. The CDR3 DNA follows: TGCAGTGCTAGTAAGACTAGCGGGGCGAGCTCCTACGAGCAGTACTTC.

The rearrangement joins TRBV5-1 to TRBJ2-7, with 10 bases matching TRBD2. J was trimmed by 3 bases and V by 3 bases; bases with no gene match: 9. CDR3 length: 16 residues. Germline CDR1 reads SGHRS; CDR2 reads YFSETQ. CDR3 DNA sequence: TGCGCCAGCAGCTACCACGAACTAGCGGGAAACTACGAGCAGTACTTC. It encodes CASSYHELAGNYEQYF.

This clone was picked up one time. The V call is TRBV5-4, the J call TRBJ2-7, with D perhaps TRBD1 (5 bases). The germline CDR1 and CDR2 sequences are SGHNT and YYREEE (reference sequence). The CDR3 covers 13 residues. Trimming took off 4 bases at V and 4 bases at J, with 12 bases between the two ends. CDR3 sequence (DNA): TGTGCCAGCAGCCACCCTGACAGTTACGAGCAGTACTTC. This sequence encodes CASSHPDSYEQYF.

The gene calls are TRBV2 and TRBJ1-4, with D uncertain. The CDR3 runs 13 residues. The germline gives CDR1 SNHLY, CDR2 FYNNEI. V lost 6 bases and J 3 bases, leaving 8 bases between the germline ends. CDR3 in DNA: TGTGCCAGCAGCAGACAACCTAATGAAAAACTGTTTTTT. It codes for CASSRQPNEKLFF.

The J gene is TRBJ1-2, the V gene TRBV27; a weak D match, TRBD1 (5 bases). Trimming removed 8 bases at V and 5 bases at J, with 15 bases between. CDR1 is MNHEY, CDR2 SMNVEV, per germline (reference sequence). The CDR3 consists of 13 residues. CDR3 loop: CASGTGTVYGYTF. The CDR3 DNA is TGTGCCAGCGGTACCGGGACTGTTTATGGCTACACCTTC.

In nucleotides, the CDR3 is TGTGCCTGGAGTGTAAAGAACACCCAGTTCTTC. This sequence encodes CAWSVKNTQFF. The rearrangement links TRBV30 to TRBJ2-1; no reliable D call. This CDR3 spans 11 amino acids. V was clipped by 0 bases and J by 13 bases, with 10 bases between them. CDR1 GTSNPN and CDR2 SVGIG come from the germline V gene (reference sequence).

V usage is TRBV27 and J usage is TRBJ2-7, with a weak D call TRBD2 (5 bases). Germline loops: CDR1 MNHEY, CDR2 SMNVEV (reference sequence). The V end lost 5 bases, the J end lost 2 bases, and 10 bases lay between the germline ends. There are 13 residues in the CDR3. DNA of the CDR3: TGTGCCAGCAGTGCTACTAGTGCCTACGAGCAGTACTTC. Translating it yields CASSATSAYEQYF.